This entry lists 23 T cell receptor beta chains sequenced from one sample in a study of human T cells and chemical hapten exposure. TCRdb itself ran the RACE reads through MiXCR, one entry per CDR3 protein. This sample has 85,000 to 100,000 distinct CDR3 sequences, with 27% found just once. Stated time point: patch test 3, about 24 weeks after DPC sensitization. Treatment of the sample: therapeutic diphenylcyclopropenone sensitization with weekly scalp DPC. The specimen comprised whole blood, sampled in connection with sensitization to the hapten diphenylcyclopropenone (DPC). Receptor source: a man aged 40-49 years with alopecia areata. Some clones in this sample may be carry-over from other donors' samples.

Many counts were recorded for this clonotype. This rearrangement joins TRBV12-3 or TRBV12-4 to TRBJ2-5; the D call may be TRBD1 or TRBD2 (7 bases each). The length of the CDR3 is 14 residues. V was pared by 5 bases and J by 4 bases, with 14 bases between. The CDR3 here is CASSSQGGVETQYF. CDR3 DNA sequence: TGTGCCAGCAGTAGTCAGGGGGGGGTAGAGACCCAGTACTTC.

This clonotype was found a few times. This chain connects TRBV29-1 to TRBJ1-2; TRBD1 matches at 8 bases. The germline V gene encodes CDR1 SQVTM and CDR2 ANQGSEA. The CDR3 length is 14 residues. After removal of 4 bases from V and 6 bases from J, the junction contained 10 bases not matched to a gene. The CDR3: CSVVPQGAQDGYTF. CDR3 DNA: TGCAGCGTTGTACCCCAGGGGGCGCAGGATGGCTACACCTTC.

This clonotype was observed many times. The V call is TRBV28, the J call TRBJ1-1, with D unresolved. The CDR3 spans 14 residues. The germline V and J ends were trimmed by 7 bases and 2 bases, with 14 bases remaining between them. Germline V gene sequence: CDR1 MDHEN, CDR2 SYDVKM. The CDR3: CASMSVGSNTEAFF. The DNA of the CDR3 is TGTGCCAGCATGTCGGTGGGCAGTAACACTGAAGCTTTCTTT.

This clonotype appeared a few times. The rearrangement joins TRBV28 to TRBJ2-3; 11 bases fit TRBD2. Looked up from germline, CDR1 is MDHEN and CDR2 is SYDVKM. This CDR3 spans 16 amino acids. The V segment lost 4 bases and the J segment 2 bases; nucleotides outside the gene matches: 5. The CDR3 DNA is TGTGCCAGCAGTTCCGGGACTAGCGGCTACACAGATACGCAGTATTTT. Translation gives CASSSGTSGYTDTQYF.

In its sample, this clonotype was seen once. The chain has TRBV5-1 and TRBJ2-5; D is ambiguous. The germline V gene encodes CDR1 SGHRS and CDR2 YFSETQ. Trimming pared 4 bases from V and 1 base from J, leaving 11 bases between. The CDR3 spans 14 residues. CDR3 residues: CASSKSGPQETQYF. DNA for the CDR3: TGCGCCAGCAGCAAATCCGGGCCCCAAGAGACCCAGTACTTC.

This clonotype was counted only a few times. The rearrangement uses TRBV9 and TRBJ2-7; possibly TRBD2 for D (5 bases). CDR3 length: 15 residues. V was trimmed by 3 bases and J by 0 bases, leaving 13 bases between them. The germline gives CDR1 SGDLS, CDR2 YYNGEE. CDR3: CASSAIASSSYEQYF. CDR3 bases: TGTGCCAGCAGCGCAATAGCGTCTAGCTCCTACGAGCAGTACTTC.

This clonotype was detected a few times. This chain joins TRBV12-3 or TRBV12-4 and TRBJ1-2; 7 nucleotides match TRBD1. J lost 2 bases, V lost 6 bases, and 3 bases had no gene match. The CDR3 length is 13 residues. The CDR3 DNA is TGTGCCAGCAGACAGGGACAGAACTATGGCTACACCTTC. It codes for CASRQGQNYGYTF.

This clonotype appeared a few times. This chain's CDR3 is CASIRAFNQPQHF. The DNA of the CDR3 is TGTGCCAGCATCAGGGCGTTCAATCAGCCCCAGCATTTT. The rearrangement joins TRBV6-1 to TRBJ1-5; a weak D match, TRBD1 (5 bases). V dropped 7 bases and J dropped 3 bases, with 10 bases sitting between them. The CDR3 is 13 residues long. The V gene's germline CDR1 is MNHNS and CDR2 SASEGT.

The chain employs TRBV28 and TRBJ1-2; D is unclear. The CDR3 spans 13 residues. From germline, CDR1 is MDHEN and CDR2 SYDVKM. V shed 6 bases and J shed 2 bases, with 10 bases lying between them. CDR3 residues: CASRETLNYGYTF. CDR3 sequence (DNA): TGTGCCAGCAGGGAAACTTTAAACTATGGCTACACCTTC.

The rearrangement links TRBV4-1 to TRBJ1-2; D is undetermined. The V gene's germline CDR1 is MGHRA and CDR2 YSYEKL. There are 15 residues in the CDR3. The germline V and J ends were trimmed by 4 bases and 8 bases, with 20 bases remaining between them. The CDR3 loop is CASSPPLDLLSGYTF. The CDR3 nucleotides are TGCGCCAGCAGCCCCCCCTTGGATCTCTTGTCCGGCTACACCTTC.

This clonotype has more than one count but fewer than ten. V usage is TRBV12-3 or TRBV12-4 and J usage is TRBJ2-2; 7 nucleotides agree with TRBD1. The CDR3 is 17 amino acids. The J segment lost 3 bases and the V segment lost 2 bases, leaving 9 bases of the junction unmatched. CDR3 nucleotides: TGTGCCAGCAGTTTAAAGAATACAGGGGCTGACACCGGGGAGCTGTTTTTT. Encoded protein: CASSLKNTGADTGELFF.

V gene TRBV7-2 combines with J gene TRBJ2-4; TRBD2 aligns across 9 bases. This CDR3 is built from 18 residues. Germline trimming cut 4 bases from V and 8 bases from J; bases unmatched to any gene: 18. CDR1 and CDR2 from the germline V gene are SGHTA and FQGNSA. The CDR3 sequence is CASSSSAGGPYWGDIQYF. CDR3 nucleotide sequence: TGTGCCAGCAGCTCCTCCGCGGGAGGGCCTTATTGGGGAGACATTCAGTACTTC.

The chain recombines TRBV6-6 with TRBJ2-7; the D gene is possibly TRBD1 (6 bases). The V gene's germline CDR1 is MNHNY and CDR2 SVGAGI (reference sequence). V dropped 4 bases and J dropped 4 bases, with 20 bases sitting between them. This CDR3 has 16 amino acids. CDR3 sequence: CASSSPATGTNYEQYF. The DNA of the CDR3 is TGTGCCAGCAGTTCTCCGGCGACCGGGACAAATTACGAGCAGTACTTC.

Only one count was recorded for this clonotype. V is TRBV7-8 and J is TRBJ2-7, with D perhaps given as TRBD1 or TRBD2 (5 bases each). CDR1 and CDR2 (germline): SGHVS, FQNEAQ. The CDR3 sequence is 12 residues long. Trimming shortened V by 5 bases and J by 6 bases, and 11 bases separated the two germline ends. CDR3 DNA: TGTGCCAGCAGCAGCTCCGGGACCGAGCAGTACTTC. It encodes CASSSSGTEQYF.

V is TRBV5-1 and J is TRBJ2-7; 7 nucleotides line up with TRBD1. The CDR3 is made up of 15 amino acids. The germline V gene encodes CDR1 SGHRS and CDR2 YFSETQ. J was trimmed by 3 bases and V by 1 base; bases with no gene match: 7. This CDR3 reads CASSLRDRDSYEQYF. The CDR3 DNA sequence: TGCGCCAGCAGCTTGAGAGATCGGGACAGCTACGAGCAGTACTTC. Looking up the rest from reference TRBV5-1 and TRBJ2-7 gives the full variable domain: KAGVTQTPRYLIKTRGQQVTLSCSPISGHRSVSWYQQTPGQGLQFLFEYFSETQRNKGNFPGRFSGRQFSNSRSEMNVSTLELGDSALYLCASSLRDRDSYEQYFGPGTRLTVT.

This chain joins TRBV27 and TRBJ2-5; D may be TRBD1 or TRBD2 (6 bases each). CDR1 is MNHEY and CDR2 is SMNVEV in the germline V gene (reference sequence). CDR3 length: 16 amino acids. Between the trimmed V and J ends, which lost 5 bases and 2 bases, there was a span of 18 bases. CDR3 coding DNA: TGTGCCAGCAGTCCTAGGGGGGCCCTACAACAAGAGACCCAGTACTTC. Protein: CASSPRGALQQETQYF.

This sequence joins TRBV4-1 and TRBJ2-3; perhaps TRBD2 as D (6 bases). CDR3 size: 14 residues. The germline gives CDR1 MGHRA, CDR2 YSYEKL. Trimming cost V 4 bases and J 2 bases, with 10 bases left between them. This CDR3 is CASSLGTSTDTQYF. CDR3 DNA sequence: TGCGCCAGCAGCCTAGGGACTTCCACAGATACGCAGTATTTT.

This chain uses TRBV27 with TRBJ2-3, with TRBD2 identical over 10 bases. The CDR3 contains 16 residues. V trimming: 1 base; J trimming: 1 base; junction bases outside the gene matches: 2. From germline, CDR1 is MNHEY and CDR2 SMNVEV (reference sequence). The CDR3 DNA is TGTGCCAGCAGTTTATTGCTAGCGGGGGGCACAGATACGCAGTATTTT. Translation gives CASSLLLAGGTDTQYF.

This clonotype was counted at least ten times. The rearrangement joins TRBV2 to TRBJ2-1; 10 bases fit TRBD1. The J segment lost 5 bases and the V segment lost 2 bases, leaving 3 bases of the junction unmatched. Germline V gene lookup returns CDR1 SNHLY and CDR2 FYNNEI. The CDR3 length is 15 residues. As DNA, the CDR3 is TGTGCCAGCAGTGAAAGGGGGACAGGGGACAATGAGCAGTTCTTC. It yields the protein CASSERGTGDNEQFF.

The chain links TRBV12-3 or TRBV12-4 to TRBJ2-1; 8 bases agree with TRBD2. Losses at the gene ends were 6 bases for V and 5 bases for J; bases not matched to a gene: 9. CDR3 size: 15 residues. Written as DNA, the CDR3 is TGTGCCAGCAGCTTCGAAGCGGGAGTAAACAATGAGCAGTTCTTC. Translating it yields CASSFEAGVNNEQFF.

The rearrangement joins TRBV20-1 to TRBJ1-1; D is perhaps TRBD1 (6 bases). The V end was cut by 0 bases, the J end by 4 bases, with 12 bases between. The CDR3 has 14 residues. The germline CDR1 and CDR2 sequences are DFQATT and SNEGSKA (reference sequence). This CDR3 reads CSARDAMGATEAFF. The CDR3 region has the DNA TGCAGTGCTAGAGATGCAATGGGGGCCACTGAAGCTTTCTTT.

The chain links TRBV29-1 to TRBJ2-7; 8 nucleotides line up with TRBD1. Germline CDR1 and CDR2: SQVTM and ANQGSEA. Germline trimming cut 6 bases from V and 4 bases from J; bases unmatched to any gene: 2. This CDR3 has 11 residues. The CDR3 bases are TGCAGCGTCCGGACAGGGTACGAGCAGTACTTC. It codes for CSVRTGYEQYF.

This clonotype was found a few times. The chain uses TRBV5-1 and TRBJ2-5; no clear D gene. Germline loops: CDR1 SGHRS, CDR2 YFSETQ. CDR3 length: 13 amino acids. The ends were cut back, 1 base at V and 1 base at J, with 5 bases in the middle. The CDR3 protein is CASSLISQETQYF. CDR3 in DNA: TGCGCCAGCAGCTTGATCTCCCAAGAGACCCAGTACTTC.